This T cell receptor (beta chain) was sequenced during a study of blood T cell repertoires in COVID-19. Study-wide context: In each case, the material was cDNA or gDNA derived from T cells, B-cell-depleted T cells, or PBMCs.

Produced via immunoSEQ multiplex PCR; TCRdb's table is partial and in-frame only. In the table there are under 55,000 clones, roughly 86% of which are singletons. Germline values: CDR1 MNHEY, CDR2 SMNVEV (reference sequence). Deletions cut 4 bases from V and 5 bases from J, with 13 bases between. The CDR3 spans 14 residues. The sample was peripheral blood. The sequence derives from a human donor in a cohort sampled during active COVID-19. This sequence joins TRBV27 and TRBJ2-3, with a weak D call TRBD2 (6 bases). The DNA for the CDR3 is TGTGCCAGCAGTTGGGGGGTGGAAGGAGATACGCAGTATTTT. Residues: CASSWGVEGDTQYF.